The 27 T cell receptor beta chains below all came from one sample that was sequenced in a study of blood T cell repertoires in COVID-19. Repertoires were generated with immunoSEQ multiplex PCR, while TCRdb's copy carries only in-frame clones and drops some. The sample has some 150,000 clones, about 84% seen once. Sequencing was done on a sample of peripheral blood. The receptors derive from a woman in her forties or fifties with acute or convalescent COVID-19.

The rearrangement joins TRBV12-3 or TRBV12-4 to TRBJ1-1; TRBD1 matches 7 bases. CDR3 size: 12 residues. V trimming: 6 bases; J trimming: 7 bases; junction bases outside the gene matches: 5. The CDR3 loop reads CASSPTGVEAFF. The CDR3 DNA reads TGTGCCAGCAGCCCCACAGGGGTTGAAGCTTTCTTT.

This chain joins TRBV6-5 and TRBJ1-1; 8 bases align to TRBD1. This CDR3 contains 12 residues. Germline trimming cut 7 bases from V and 4 bases from J; bases unmatched to any gene: 2. Germline V gene lookup returns CDR1 MNHEY and CDR2 SVGAGI. The CDR3 sequence: CASIGQGTEAFF. The CDR3 DNA follows: TGTGCCAGCATCGGACAGGGCACTGAAGCTTTCTTT.

This clone was seen ten or more times. V usage is TRBV7-3 and J usage is TRBJ1-1; TRBD1 might be the D (6 bases). Looked up from germline, CDR1 is SGHTA and CDR2 is FQGTGA. V was trimmed by 2 bases and J by 4 bases, leaving 17 bases between them. This CDR3 contains 16 residues. DNA of the CDR3: TGTGCCAGCAGCTTAGGGGGCCCCGGAGGTCTCACTGAAGCTTTCTTT. Amino acids: CASSLGGPGGLTEAFF.

This clone was seen a few times. The chain couples TRBV4-3 to TRBJ2-3; 13 bases match TRBD2. This CDR3 region has 18 residues. Losses at the gene ends were 0 bases for V and 4 bases for J; bases not matched to a gene: 7. CDR1 and CDR2 (germline): LGHNA, YSLEER. The CDR3 nucleotides are TGCGCCAGCAGCCAAGAATGGACTAGCGGGGGTTTCGCAGATACGCAGTATTTT. Translating it yields CASSQEWTSGGFADTQYF.

The gene calls are TRBV25-1 and TRBJ1-6, with D perhaps TRBD1 (6 bases). V was trimmed by 2 bases and J by 7 bases, leaving 9 bases between them. Germline CDR1 is MGHDK and CDR2 is SYGVNS. This CDR3 has 14 amino acids. The CDR3 here is CASSEPTGNSPLHF. Here the CDR3 DNA reads TGTGCCAGCAGTGAACCTACAGGGAATTCACCCCTCCACTTT.

The chain combines TRBV4-3 with TRBJ2-7; D gene uncertain. V was shortened by 0 bases and J by 6 bases, with 9 bases between the two germline ends. The CDR3 runs to 13 residues. The V gene's germline CDR1 is LGHNA and CDR2 YSLEER. The CDR3 coding sequence is TGCGCCAGCAGCCAAGAGGCCGCTAGCGAGCAGTACTTC. This translates into CASSQEAASEQYF.

V usage is TRBV6-2 or TRBV6-3 and J usage is TRBJ2-5, with D maybe TRBD2 (5 bases). CDR3 size: 15 residues. Germline lookup yields CDR1 MNHEY and CDR2 SVGEGT. The V end was cut by 2 bases, the J end by 2 bases, with 12 bases between. CDR3 protein: CASSYPSRGQETQYF. Here the CDR3 DNA reads TGTGCCAGCAGTTACCCCTCCCGGGGACAAGAGACCCAGTACTTC.

Written as DNA, the CDR3 is TGTGCCAGCAGTTACGCGTACACCGGGGAGCTGTTTTTT. Translating it yields CASSYAYTGELFF. This sequence joins TRBV6-2 or TRBV6-3 and TRBJ2-2; D not certain. The CDR3 contains 13 residues. V was pared by 2 bases and J by 3 bases, with 4 bases between. From germline, CDR1 is MNHEY and CDR2 SVGEGT.

V and J are TRBV29-1 and TRBJ2-5; weak D call: TRBD2 (6 bases). Germline assignment: CDR1 SQVTM and CDR2 ANQGSEA. The CDR3 is 12 amino acids. V lost 7 bases and J lost 3, with 12 bases in between. The CDR3 sequence: CSGDWGEETQYF. The CDR3 coding sequence is TGCAGCGGAGACTGGGGGGAAGAGACCCAGTACTTC.

The chain uses TRBV9 and TRBJ1-3; tentatively, D is TRBD1 (6 bases). In germline, CDR1 is SGDLS, CDR2 YYNGEE. The CDR3 runs to 14 residues. V shed 6 bases and J shed 0 bases, with 10 bases lying between them. CDR3 nucleotides: TGTGCCAGCACCCCGACAGGCTCTGGAAACACCATATATTTT. Protein: CASTPTGSGNTIYF.

The chain joins TRBV4-3 to TRBJ2-1; 8 bases agree with TRBD1. The CDR3 consists of 15 residues. V shed 4 bases and J 4 bases; nucleotides not matched to a gene: 6. Germline values: CDR1 LGHNA, CDR2 YSLEER. Here the CDR3 reads CASSLNRGTYNEQFF. In DNA form, the CDR3 reads TGCGCCAGCAGCCTGAACAGGGGGACTTACAATGAGCAGTTCTTC.

This clone has just a few counts. The chain couples TRBV7-9 to TRBJ2-2; 7 bases agree with TRBD1. Germline CDR1 reads SEHNR; CDR2 reads FQNEAQ (reference sequence). The CDR3 loop spans 15 amino acids. Trimming removed 8 bases from V and 0 bases from J; junction bases left unmatched: 6. The CDR3 DNA reads TGTGCCAGCGGCCCCCAGGGGGCGAACACCGGGGAGCTGTTTTTT. It codes for CASGPQGANTGELFF.

This chain connects TRBV7-2 to TRBJ1-1, with D maybe TRBD1 (5 bases). V lost 3 bases and J lost 1, with 12 bases in between. Looked up from germline, CDR1 is SGHTA and CDR2 is FQGNSA. The CDR3 runs to 15 residues. The CDR3 spells CASSFRDSSNTEAFF. CDR3 bases: TGTGCCAGCAGCTTCCGCGACAGTTCGAACACTGAAGCTTTCTTT.

The chain carries TRBV4-3 and TRBJ1-2; 7 nucleotides align to TRBD1. The CDR3 spans 15 residues. Losses at the gene ends were 0 bases for V and 6 bases for J; bases not matched to a gene: 7. Per the germline V gene, CDR1 is LGHNA and CDR2 is YSLEER. The CDR3 loop reads CASSQDRAQGDGYTF. Here the CDR3 DNA reads TGCGCCAGCAGCCAAGATAGGGCTCAGGGGGATGGCTACACCTTC.

The chain recombines TRBV14 with TRBJ2-7, with 9 bases fitting TRBD1. Losses at the gene ends were 3 bases for V and 3 bases for J; bases not matched to a gene: 6. The germline gives CDR1 SGHDN, CDR2 FVKESK. This CDR3 contains 15 residues. In DNA, the CDR3 is TGTGCCAGCAGCCACATGGACAGGGGAATCTACGAGCAGTACTTC. Translating it yields CASSHMDRGIYEQYF.

The J gene is TRBJ2-5, the V gene TRBV29-1; D ambiguous. Per the germline V gene, CDR1 is SQVTM and CDR2 is ANQGSEA. The CDR3 length is 14 residues. Trimming removed 0 bases at V and 7 bases at J, with 15 bases between. CDR3 amino acids: CSVEDLQLTGTQYF. The CDR3 coding sequence is TGCAGCGTTGAAGATCTGCAGCTTACGGGGACCCAGTACTTC.

This clone was counted ten times or more. CDR3 sequence reads: CASSLDSSTEAFF. The CDR3 DNA follows: TGCGCCAGCAGCTTGGATTCTAGCACTGAAGCTTTCTTT. The genes are TRBV5-1 and TRBJ1-1, with no clear D. V lost 0 bases to trimming and J lost 4 bases, with 7 bases between them. Germline V gives CDR1 SGHRS, CDR2 YFSETQ. The CDR3 contains 13 residues.

The J gene is TRBJ1-2, the V gene TRBV4-2; a weak D match, TRBD1 (6 bases). Germline V gene data show CDR1 as LGHNA and CDR2 as YNFKEQ. V was trimmed by 1 base and J by 3 bases, leaving 9 bases between them. CDR3 length: 14 residues. CDR3 nucleotide sequence: TGTGCCAGCAGCCAAGGAGAGGGGGACTATGGCTACACCTTC. This gives the protein CASSQGEGDYGYTF.

V is TRBV5-1 and J is TRBJ1-6; possibly TRBD1 for D (6 bases). Germline V CDR1 and CDR2: SGHRS, YFSETQ. Trimming removed 4 bases from V and 4 bases from J, with 12 bases in between. The CDR3 has 15 residues. The CDR3 coding sequence is TGCGCCAGCAGCGAAGGACAGCTATATAATTCACCCCTCCACTTT. Amino acid sequence: CASSEGQLYNSPLHF.

The genes are TRBV7-2 and TRBJ2-1, with a possible D match to TRBD2 (5 bases). The V end lost 7 bases, the J end lost 8 bases, and 15 bases lay between the germline ends. The V gene's germline CDR1 is SGHTA and CDR2 FQGNSA. CDR3 length: 13 amino acids. CDR3 protein: CASTTLLGDEQFF. CDR3 nucleotide sequence: TGTGCCAGCACAACGTTACTCGGGGATGAGCAGTTCTTC.

This clone was counted once. V and J are TRBV29-1 and TRBJ1-2, with 7 bases identical to TRBD1. V shed 7 bases and J 5 bases; nucleotides not matched to a gene: 16. The CDR3 has 15 residues. Germline CDR1 reads SQVTM; CDR2 reads ANQGSEA. This CDR3 is CSAGQEKGWNYGYTF. The DNA of the CDR3 is TGCAGCGCTGGACAGGAAAAGGGGTGGAATTATGGCTACACCTTC.

Here the CDR3 reads CSGGQAGDYTF. As DNA, the CDR3 is TGCAGCGGCGGACAGGCCGGGGACTACACCTTC. The J gene is TRBJ1-2, the V gene TRBV29-1; 7 positions agree with TRBD1. Germline V lookup: CDR1 SQVTM, CDR2 ANQGSEA. This CDR3 is 11 amino acids long. The V and J ends lost 7 bases and 10 bases, in that order; junction bases with no gene match: 9.

A few counts support this clone. The J gene is TRBJ1-5, the V gene TRBV28; TRBD1 matches at 8 bases. Trimming took 6 bases from V and 2 from J; bases not matched to a gene: 6. Germline CDR1 MDHEN, CDR2 SYDVKM. The length of the CDR3 is 15 residues. CDR3 nucleotide sequence: TGTGCCAGCAGCCGGACAGGGTCTGGCAATCAGCCCCAGCATTTT. Residues: CASSRTGSGNQPQHF. Together with reference TRBV28 and TRBJ1-5, the CDR3 gives the full variable domain: DVKVTQSSRYLVKRTGEKVFLECVQDMDHENMFWYRQDPGLGLRLIYFSYDVKMKEKGDIPEGYSVSREKKERFSLILESASTNQTSMYLCASSRTGSGNQPQHFGDGTRLSIL.

There are a few counts of this clone. This chain uses TRBV29-1 with TRBJ2-6; 7 nucleotides agree with TRBD1. Germline lookup yields CDR1 SQVTM and CDR2 ANQGSEA. J was trimmed by 4 bases and V by 8 bases; bases with no gene match: 8. This CDR3 has 14 residues. The CDR3 loop reads CSILRGQGANVLTF. CDR3 DNA: TGCAGCATTCTAAGGGGGCAAGGGGCCAACGTCCTGACTTTC.

The rearrangement joins TRBV9 to TRBJ2-2; the match to TRBD1 covers 7 bases. This CDR3 region has 14 residues. V lost 9 bases and J lost 4; bases outside the gene matches: 9. Germline lookup yields CDR1 SGDLS and CDR2 YYNGEE. CDR3: CATTPGQSTGELFF. The DNA for the CDR3 is TGTGCCACGACCCCGGGACAGAGCACCGGGGAGCTGTTTTTT.

On this clone itself: Distinct nucleotide sequences in the sample also encode this CDR3. The rearrangement joins TRBV5-6 to TRBJ2-5, with TRBD2 as a possible D gene (5 bases). CDR3 length: 14 residues. Germline V lookup: CDR1 SGHDT, CDR2 YYEEEE. Trimming removed 4 bases from V and 5 bases from J, with 15 bases in between. The CDR3 protein is CASSRTREGETQYF. Here the CDR3 DNA reads TGTGCCAGCAGCCGCACACGGGAAGGGGAGACCCAGTACTTC.

This clone appeared once. The chain employs TRBV27 and TRBJ1-2, with D tentatively TRBD1 (6 bases). Trimming stripped 4 bases from V and 8 bases from J, with 26 bases between. The CDR3 sequence is 17 residues long. The germline gives CDR1 MNHEY, CDR2 SMNVEV (reference sequence). CDR3 in amino acids: CASSSLFTYGQHTGYTF. The CDR3, as DNA: TGTGCCAGCAGTTCTCTGTTTACGTACGGACAGCACACAGGCTACACCTTC.